The table lists the clone carrying this T cell receptor beta chain with a few counts. Its target is not known. This specimen comes from a study of CD8 T cells in ankylosing spondylitis. Findings and caveats of the study: Clones linked to disease were reported to show significant enrichment in matched ankylosing spondylitis synovial fluid. There were earlier reports of some motif variants in reactive arthritis synovial fluid and blood.

Quantitative 5'-RACE was performed with molecular barcodes, and it yielded the TCR beta libraries. A single record per CDR3 protein comes from TCRdb applying MiXCR to the 5' RACE reads. The sample includes about 110,000 distinct CDR3 sequences, under 30% seen only once; the top ten take roughly an eighth. The sequence came from a male donor with ankylosing spondylitis. The sequencing input was synovial fluid, either unsorted or a sorted T cell fraction (not recorded which).

DNA for the CDR3: TGCGCCAGCCTTCCAGGGACAGGGTTTATGTACACTGAAGCTTTCTTT. Its translation: CASLPGTGFMYTEAFF. The rearrangement joins TRBV5-1 to TRBJ1-1; 9 bases fit TRBD1. Per germline, CDR1 SGHRS and CDR2 YFSETQ. The ends lost 7 bases at V and 3 bases at J; junction bases unmatched: 13. The CDR3 sequence is 16 residues long.